One sample yielded the 26 T cell receptor beta chains listed below, sequenced in a study of blood T cell repertoires in COVID-19. Clones were sequenced by immunoSEQ multiplex PCR, and TCRdb holds only the in-frame ones, with some missing. The repertoire has over 80,000 clones, 70% to 90% of them found once; the top ten carry 1.2%. Specimen: peripheral blood. The receptor source for this set is a man older than 75 with active or convalescent COVID-19.

The rearrangement links TRBV9 to TRBJ1-1; perhaps TRBD1 as D (6 bases). CDR1 is SGDLS, CDR2 YYNGEE, per germline. This CDR3 contains 14 residues. V shed 0 bases and J shed 0 bases, with 6 bases lying between them. CDR3 sequence reads: CASSVGQVNTEAFF. The CDR3 DNA reads as TGTGCCAGCAGCGTAGGACAGGTGAACACTGAAGCTTTCTTT. Drawing the rest from reference TRBV9 and TRBJ1-1, the complete variable domain is DSGVTQTPKHLITATGQRVTLRCSPRSGDLSVYWYQQSLDQGLQFLIQYYNGEERAKGNILERFSAQQFPDLHSELNLSSLELGDSALYFCASSVGQVNTEAFFGQGTRLTVV.

The chain combines TRBV9 with TRBJ1-6, with 8 bases lining up with TRBD1. The CDR3 loop spans 15 amino acids. Per germline, CDR1 SGDLS and CDR2 YYNGEE. V lost 4 bases, J lost 8 bases, and 8 bases stayed unmatched. The CDR3 coding sequence is TGTGCCAGCAGCTCCGAAGACAGGGGTTATTCACCCCTCCACTTT. Translation gives CASSSEDRGYSPLHF.

A few counts support this clone. V usage is TRBV6-2 or TRBV6-3 and J usage is TRBJ2-1; 8 bases are a match to TRBD2. The CDR3 consists of 13 residues. The V segment lost 2 bases and the J segment 10 bases; nucleotides outside the gene matches: 4. CDR1 and CDR2 (germline): MNHEY, SVGEGT. This chain's CDR3 is CASSYGAGGEQFF. The CDR3 coding sequence is TGTGCCAGCAGTTACGGGGCGGGAGGAGAGCAGTTCTTC.

The chain uses TRBV29-1 and TRBJ2-1; 7 bases fit TRBD1. Losses at the gene ends were 5 bases for V and 6 bases for J; bases not matched to a gene: 4. Germline assignment: CDR1 SQVTM and CDR2 ANQGSEA. The CDR3 loop spans 12 amino acids. CDR3 nucleotide sequence: TGCAGCGTTAGACAGGGTGGCAATGAGCAGTTCTTC. It encodes CSVRQGGNEQFF.

The chain recombines TRBV2 with TRBJ2-6; D ambiguous. CDR3 length: 16 residues. Trimming shortened V by 7 bases and J by 0 bases, and 13 bases separated the two germline ends. Germline CDR1 and CDR2: SNHLY and FYNNEI. The CDR3 loop is CASTKMPDSGANVLTF. CDR3 in DNA: TGTGCCAGCACCAAGATGCCAGACTCTGGGGCCAACGTCCTGACTTTC. The complete variable domain, with remaining parts taken from reference TRBV2 and TRBJ2-6, reads EPEVTQTPSHQVTQMGQEVILRCVPISNHLYFYWYRQILGQKVEFLVSFYNNEISEKSEIFDDQFSVERPDGSNFTLKIRSTKLEDSAMYFCASTKMPDSGANVLTFGAGSRLTVL.

The chain recombines TRBV14 with TRBJ2-3; D is possibly TRBD1 (5 bases). The ends were cut back, 1 base at V and 0 bases at J, with 11 bases in the middle. The CDR3 has 16 amino acids. Germline V gene data show CDR1 as SGHDN and CDR2 as FVKESK. The CDR3 region is CASSQGRTTSTDTQYF. The CDR3 DNA reads as TGTGCCAGCAGCCAAGGACGGACAACTAGCACAGATACGCAGTATTTT.

This chain connects TRBV15 to TRBJ1-5, with no clear D. The V and J ends lost 0 bases and 3 bases respectively, with 6 bases between them. Looked up from germline, CDR1 is LNHNV and CDR2 is YYDKDF (reference sequence). The CDR3 is 14 residues long. DNA of the CDR3: TGTGCCACCAGCAGAGACGGTTACAATCAGCCCCAGCATTTT. Amino acids: CATSRDGYNQPQHF.

The J gene is TRBJ2-2, the V gene TRBV3-1 (or the pseudogene TRBV3-2), with TRBD1 matching 10 bases. The CDR3 spans 15 residues. In germline, CDR1 is LGHDT, CDR2 YNNKEL (reference sequence). The trim removed 8 bases at V and 5 bases at J, leaving 8 bases unmatched. The CDR3 region is CASGHWDRGTGELFF. For the CDR3, the DNA is TGTGCCAGCGGGCACTGGGACAGGGGAACCGGGGAGCTGTTTTTT.

The gene calls are TRBV18 and TRBJ1-1, with D possibly matching TRBD1 (6 bases). The CDR3 consists of 13 residues. Trimming took off 5 bases at V and 2 bases at J, with 9 bases between the two ends. Germline values: CDR1 KGHSH, CDR2 LQKENI. The CDR3, as DNA: TGTGCCAGCTCAGAACAGGGAAACACTGAAGCTTTCTTT. Translating gives CASSEQGNTEAFF.

This clone has a single count. The chain recombines TRBV11-2 with TRBJ1-2; TRBD1 matches at 9 bases. V was pared by 5 bases and J by 5 bases, with 6 bases of the junction left unmatched. The length of the CDR3 is 14 residues. Per the germline V gene, CDR1 is SGHAT and CDR2 is FQNNGV. CDR3 nucleotides: TGTGCCAGCAGCCCACAGGGGGCTCTATATGGCTACACCTTC. Protein product: CASSPQGALYGYTF.

The V and J genes are TRBV10-2 and TRBJ2-3; TRBD2 is a possible D gene (5 bases). The CDR3 has 13 amino acids. Trimming stripped 11 bases from V and 2 bases from J, with 14 bases between. CDR1 and CDR2 (germline): WSHSY, SAAADI. CDR3 protein: CAAGVGNTDTQYF. The DNA for the CDR3 is TGCGCCGCCGGGGTGGGGAACACAGATACGCAGTATTTT.

The chain employs TRBV7-3 and TRBJ1-1; D is undetermined. The CDR3 covers 13 residues. Germline-derived CDR1 and CDR2 are SGHTA and FQGTGA. V was trimmed by 5 bases and J by 1 base, leaving 8 bases between them. The CDR3 DNA is TGTGCCAGCAGCGCCGGGAGGAACACTGAAGCTTTCTTT. As protein: CASSAGRNTEAFF.

The chain recombines TRBV5-3 with TRBJ1-6, with D hard to call. TRBV5-3 is filed as an ORF, its function uncertain. V lost 4 bases to trimming and J lost 0 bases, with 14 bases between them. The CDR3 is 17 amino acids. The CDR3 DNA reads as TGTGCCAGAAGCCCGCCTCGAAGTAGCTCCTATAATTCACCCCTCCACTTT. Translated, it gives CARSPPRSSSYNSPLHF.

The genes are TRBV10-3 and TRBJ1-2; no clear D. Trimming pared 4 bases from V and 1 base from J, leaving 13 bases between. This CDR3 has 15 amino acids. Germline V gene lookup returns CDR1 ENHRY and CDR2 SYGVKD. This CDR3 is CAISVGQRDNYGYTF. The DNA of the CDR3 is TGTGCCATCAGTGTGGGTCAGCGAGATAACTATGGCTACACCTTC.

The chain uses TRBV7-9 and TRBJ2-1, with 9 bases identical to TRBD2. V lost 3 bases and J lost 5; bases outside the gene matches: 5. The V gene's germline CDR1 is SEHNR and CDR2 FQNEAQ (reference sequence). The CDR3 is 15 amino acids. The CDR3 DNA reads TGTGCCAGCAGCTTGAGCGGGAGGACGAACAATGAGCAGTTCTTC. It specifies CASSLSGRTNNEQFF.

This clone turned up a few times. The chain has TRBV27 and TRBJ2-5; 8 bases are shared with TRBD1. The CDR3 length is 13 residues. The germline CDR1 and CDR2 sequences are MNHEY and SMNVEV (reference sequence). Trimming at V came to 5 bases and at J to 6 bases, leaving 5 bases not matched to a gene. For the CDR3, the DNA is TGTGCCAGCAGTACAGACAGGGGTCAGACCCAGTACTTC. Protein: CASSTDRGQTQYF.

The rearrangement links TRBV5-5 to TRBJ2-5, with D possibly TRBD1 on 6 matching bases. Germline V gives CDR1 SGHKS, CDR2 YYEKEE (reference sequence). V lost 1 base and J 4 bases, leaving 8 bases between the germline ends. The CDR3 runs to 13 residues. In nucleotides, the CDR3 is TGTGCCAGCAGCTTGATAGGGGGAGAGACCCAGTACTTC. Its translation: CASSLIGGETQYF.

This sequence joins TRBV21-1 and TRBJ2-7; the table's D call, TRBD2, was not checked against the DNA. TRBV21-1 is termed a pseudogene. The CDR3 has 15 residues. This CDR3 is CASSRPGGRPYEQYF. DNA for the CDR3: TGTGCCAGCAGCCGCCCGGGGGGGCGCCCCTACGAGCAGTACTTC.

This clone was counted between two and nine times. Here the CDR3 DNA reads TGTGCCAGCAGACGACAGAACACTGAAGCTTTCTTT. It yields the protein CASRRQNTEAFF. This rearrangement joins TRBV7-9 to TRBJ1-1; no definite D call. Germline V gene sequence: CDR1 SEHNR, CDR2 FQNEAQ (reference sequence). This CDR3 has 12 amino acids. Trimming took 6 bases from V and 1 from J, leaving 6 bases between them.

CDR3 loop: CASSEGLLLAGLKGYEQYF. DNA for the CDR3: TGTGCCAGCAGTGAAGGGTTATTACTAGCGGGACTTAAAGGCTACGAGCAGTACTTC. The rearrangement joins TRBV2 to TRBJ2-7, with 10 bases identical to TRBD2. Germline assignment: CDR1 SNHLY and CDR2 FYNNEI. V lost 1 base to trimming and J lost 3 bases; unmatched junction nucleotides: 15. The length of the CDR3 is 19 residues.

The rearrangement joins TRBV7-9 to TRBJ2-2; TRBD1 matches at 9 bases. Trimming at V came to 7 bases and at J to 6 bases, leaving 12 bases not matched to a gene. Germline V gene lookup returns CDR1 SEHNR and CDR2 FQNEAQ (reference sequence). The CDR3 is 16 residues long. Here the CDR3 reads CASTTPGQGRAGELFF. For the CDR3, the DNA is TGTGCCAGCACCACCCCGGGACAGGGTAGGGCCGGGGAGCTGTTTTTT.

The V call is TRBV19, the J call TRBJ2-1; 8 bases map to TRBD1. Trimming took 1 base from V and 0 from J; bases not matched to a gene: 2. The germline CDR1 and CDR2 sequences are LNHDA and SQIVND (reference sequence). This CDR3 has 16 residues. This CDR3 is CASSIGTGSSYNEQFF. CDR3 bases: TGTGCCAGTAGTATAGGGACAGGGAGCTCCTACAATGAGCAGTTCTTC.

V and J are TRBV5-1 and TRBJ2-2, with D tentatively TRBD1 (6 bases). Trimming stripped 0 bases from V and 4 bases from J, with 10 bases between. The CDR3 is 15 residues long. From germline, CDR1 is SGHRS and CDR2 YFSETQ. CDR3 DNA: TGCGCCAGCAGCTTGGTACAGGGTGGCACCGGGGAGCTGTTTTTT. This gives the protein CASSLVQGGTGELFF.

The chain has TRBV18 and TRBJ2-5, with D tentatively TRBD1 (6 bases). V lost 3 bases to trimming and J lost 2 bases, with 7 bases between them. The CDR3 totals 13 residues. Germline lookup yields CDR1 KGHSH and CDR2 LQKENI. This chain's CDR3 is CASSPGTQETQYF. In DNA, the CDR3 is TGTGCCAGCTCACCCGGGACACAAGAGACCCAGTACTTC.

The chain is built from TRBV18 and TRBJ2-5; TRBD2 matches 11 bases. The length of the CDR3 is 15 residues. The J segment lost 1 base and the V segment lost 3 bases, leaving 1 base of the junction unmatched. Germline V gene lookup returns CDR1 KGHSH and CDR2 LQKENI. The CDR3 sequence: CASSPTSGIQETQYF. DNA for the CDR3: TGTGCCAGCTCACCGACTAGCGGGATCCAAGAGACCCAGTACTTC. The full variable domain, its missing parts supplied by reference TRBV18 and TRBJ2-5, is NAGVMQNPRHLVRRRGQEARLRCSPMKGHSHVYWYRQLPEEGLKFMVYLQKENIIDESGMPKERFSAEFPKEGPSILRIQQVVRGDSAAYFCASSPTSGIQETQYFGPGTRLLVL.

V is TRBV9 and J is TRBJ2-2; perhaps TRBD2 as D (6 bases). V lost 4 bases to trimming and J lost 3 bases, with 16 bases between them. Germline loops: CDR1 SGDLS, CDR2 YYNGEE. There are 16 residues in the CDR3. As DNA, the CDR3 is TGTGCCAGCAGCACCCGCGCGGGATGGGACACCGGGGAGCTGTTTTTT. This sequence encodes CASSTRAGWDTGELFF. The full variable domain, its missing parts supplied by reference TRBV9 and TRBJ2-2, is DSGVTQTPKHLITATGQRVTLRCSPRSGDLSVYWYQQSLDQGLQFLIQYYNGEERAKGNILERFSAQQFPDLHSELNLSSLELGDSALYFCASSTRAGWDTGELFFGEGSRLTVL.